A single sample is the source of the 3 T cell receptor beta chains below, sequenced in a study of T cell changes during pregnancy in multiple sclerosis. Data came from immunoSEQ multiplex PCR; TCRdb stores just in-frame clones and leaves some out. The sample holds 45,000 to 75,000 clones, over 90% seen once. The sample here was peripheral blood, taken in the first trimester of pregnancy. Every receptor here comes from a female donor with multiple sclerosis, enrolled in a pregnancy study.

The rearrangement uses TRBV5-5 and TRBJ1-4; D gene unclear. V dropped 4 bases and J dropped 5 bases, with 9 bases sitting between them. CDR3 length equals 13 residues. Germline CDR1 is SGHKS and CDR2 is YYEKEE (reference sequence). CDR3 in DNA: TGTGCCAGCAGCCGTGATCTAAATGAAAAACTGTTTTTT. Its protein product is CASSRDLNEKLFF.

The rearrangement links TRBV11-2 to TRBJ2-2, with 7 bases fitting TRBD2. V shed 1 base, J shed 10 bases, and the junction held 6 bases outside the gene matches. Germline V gene lookup returns CDR1 SGHAT and CDR2 FQNNGV. The length of the CDR3 is 14 residues. CDR3 nucleotides: TGTGCCAGCAGCTTAGGGGTGGGGGGGAAGGAGCTGTTTTTT. Its translation is CASSLGVGGKELFF.

V is TRBV7-2 and J is TRBJ2-1, with 7 bases that match TRBD2. After removal of 7 bases from V and 3 bases from J, the junction contained 9 bases not matched to a gene. CDR1 SGHTA and CDR2 FQGNSA come from the germline V gene. The CDR3 is made up of 15 amino acids. The CDR3 loop reads CASNAWGGDYNEQFF. CDR3 bases: TGTGCCAGCAACGCCTGGGGGGGGGACTACAATGAGCAGTTCTTC. Looking up the rest from reference TRBV7-2 and TRBJ2-1 gives the full variable domain: GAGVSQSPSNKVTEKGKDVELRCDPISGHTALYWYRQSLGQGLEFLIYFQGNSAPDKSGLPSDRFSAERTGGSVSTLTIQRTQQEDSAVYLCASNAWGGDYNEQFFGPGTRLTVL.